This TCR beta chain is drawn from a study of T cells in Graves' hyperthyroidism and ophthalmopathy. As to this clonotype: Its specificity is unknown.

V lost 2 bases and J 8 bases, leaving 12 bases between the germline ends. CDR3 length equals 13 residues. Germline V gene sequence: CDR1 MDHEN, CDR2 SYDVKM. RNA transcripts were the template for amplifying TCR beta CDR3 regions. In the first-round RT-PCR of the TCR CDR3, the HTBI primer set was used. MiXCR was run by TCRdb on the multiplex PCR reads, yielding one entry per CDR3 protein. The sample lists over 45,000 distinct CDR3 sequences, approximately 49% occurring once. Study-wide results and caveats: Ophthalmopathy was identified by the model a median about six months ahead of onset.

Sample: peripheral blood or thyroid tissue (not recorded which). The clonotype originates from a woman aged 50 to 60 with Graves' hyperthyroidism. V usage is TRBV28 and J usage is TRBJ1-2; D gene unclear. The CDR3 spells CASSLMGRSGYTF. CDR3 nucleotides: TGTGCCAGCAGTTTAATGGGTCGAAGCGGCTACACCTTC.